This T cell receptor beta chain was documented in a study of blood T cell repertoires in COVID-19. The CDR3 has 15 residues. V was clipped by 0 bases and J by 6 bases, with 13 bases between them. Germline values: CDR1 SGDLS, CDR2 YYNGEE. The data were produced by immunoSEQ multiplex PCR, yet TCRdb's version contains in-frame clones alone and is incomplete. Here the sample spans around 250,000 clones, roughly 80% being singletons. The sample comprised PBMCs or T cells enriched from blood (not recorded which). The V and J genes are TRBV9 and TRBJ2-1, with a possible D match to TRBD2 (6 bases). The TCR sequence derives from a middle-aged man who had been exposed to COVID-19. CDR3 sequence: CASSVGLEEGNEQFF. The CDR3 DNA follows: TGTGCCAGCAGCGTAGGACTAGAGGAGGGCAATGAGCAGTTCTTC. The variable domain in full, completed from reference TRBV9 and TRBJ2-1, reads DSGVTQTPKHLITATGQRVTLRCSPRSGDLSVYWYQQSLDQGLQFLIQYYNGEERAKGNILERFSAQQFPDLHSELNLSSLELGDSALYFCASSVGLEEGNEQFFGPGTRLTVL.